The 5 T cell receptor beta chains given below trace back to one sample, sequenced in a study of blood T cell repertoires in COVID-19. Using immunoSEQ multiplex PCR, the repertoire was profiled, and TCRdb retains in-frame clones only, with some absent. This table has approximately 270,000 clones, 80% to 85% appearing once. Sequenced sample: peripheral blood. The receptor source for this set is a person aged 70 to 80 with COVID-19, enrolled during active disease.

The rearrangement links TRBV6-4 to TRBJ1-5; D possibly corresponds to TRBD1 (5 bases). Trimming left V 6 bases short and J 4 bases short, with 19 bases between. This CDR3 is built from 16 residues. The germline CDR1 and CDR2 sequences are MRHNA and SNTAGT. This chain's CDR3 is CASRYKRDGQNQPQHF. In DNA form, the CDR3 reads TGTGCCAGCAGGTATAAAAGAGACGGACAAAATCAGCCCCAGCATTTT.

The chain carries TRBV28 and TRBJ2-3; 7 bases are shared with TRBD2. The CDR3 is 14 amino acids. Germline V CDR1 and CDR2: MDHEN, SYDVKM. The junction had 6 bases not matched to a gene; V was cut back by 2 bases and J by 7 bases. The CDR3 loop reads CASSLLAGVHTQYF. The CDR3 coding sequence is TGTGCCAGCAGTTTACTGGCGGGAGTTCATACGCAGTATTTT.

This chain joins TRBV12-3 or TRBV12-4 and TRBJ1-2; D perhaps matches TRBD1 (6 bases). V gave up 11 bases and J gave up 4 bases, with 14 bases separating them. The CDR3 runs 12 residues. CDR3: CAADGGPYGYTF. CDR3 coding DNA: TGTGCCGCGGATGGGGGCCCCTATGGCTACACCTTC.

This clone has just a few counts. CDR3 in DNA: TGTGCCAGTATCTTAGGGGCGAACACTGAAGCTTTCTTT. This sequence encodes CASILGANTEAFF. The J gene is TRBJ1-1, the V gene TRBV19; D is perhaps TRBD1 (5 bases). The CDR3 has 13 residues. The V gene lost 7 bases and the J gene lost 1 base, with 10 bases spanning the gap. CDR1 is LNHDA, CDR2 SQIVND, per germline (reference sequence).

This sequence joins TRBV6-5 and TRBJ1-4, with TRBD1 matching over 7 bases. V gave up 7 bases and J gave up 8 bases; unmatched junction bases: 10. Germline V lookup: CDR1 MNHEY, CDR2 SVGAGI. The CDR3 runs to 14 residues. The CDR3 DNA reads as TGTGCCAGCACTAGACAGGGAGGAGGCGAAAAACTGTTTTTT. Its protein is CASTRQGGGEKLFF.